This T cell receptor beta chain emerged from a study of cytomegalovirus exposure and HLA in healthy donors. Study-wide findings and caveats: The study labeled more than 150 TCR beta chains cytomegalovirus-associated.

TCRdb's table, derived via immunoSEQ multiplex PCR, lists solely in-frame clones and lacks some. The table records 200,000 to 300,000 clones, more than 75% of them present only once. For this clone: Its antigen is unidentified.

The V and J ends lost 7 bases and 0 bases respectively, with 10 bases between them. CDR3 size: 15 residues. Per germline, CDR1 MNHEY and CDR2 SMNVEV (reference sequence). The sequenced material came from PBMCs. This clonotype originated in a woman aged 25 to 39 in good health and CMV-seropositive. The chain has TRBV27 and TRBJ2-6; no reliable D call. The CDR3 DNA is TGTGCCAGCAAAAAAGCGCCCTCTGGGGCCAACGTCCTGACTTTC. It yields the protein CASKKAPSGANVLTF.